The 25 T cell receptor beta chains presented below share a single source sample, sequenced in a study of T cells in localized non-small cell lung cancer. Profiled with immunoSEQ multiplex PCR; TCRdb holds only in-frame clones, not every one. Seen here are tens of thousands of clones, about nine tenths observed once, and the top ten hold around 10%. Specimen: peripheral blood, collected before any cancer treatment. The receptor source for this set is a woman aged 35 to 75 with stage I lung adenocarcinoma.

The V gene is TRBV7-6, the J gene TRBJ1-1; TRBD1 matches at 7 bases. Germline CDR1 is SGHVS and CDR2 is FNYEAQ. The CDR3 spans 14 residues. The V gene end was trimmed by 7 bases and the J gene end by 1 base; junction bases not matched to a gene: 6. The CDR3 region is CASTLGTENTEAFF. The CDR3 coding sequence is TGTGCCAGCACCCTCGGGACAGAGAACACTGAAGCTTTCTTT.

The chain uses TRBV28 and TRBJ1-4; D is possibly TRBD1 (5 bases). CDR1 and CDR2 from the germline V gene are MDHEN and SYDVKM. The CDR3 totals 16 residues. Deletions cut 2 bases from V and 2 bases from J, with 12 bases between. The CDR3 DNA follows: TGTGCCAGCAGTTTAGGTGGAGGGGCGACTAATGAAAAACTGTTTTTT. Encoded protein: CASSLGGGATNEKLFF.

The CDR3 protein is CASSEALPTSGGAGYEQYF. CDR3 DNA: TGTGCCAGCAGTGAAGCGCTTCCGACTAGCGGGGGGGCCGGGTACGAGCAGTACTTC. The J gene is TRBJ2-7, the V gene TRBV6-1; 14 positions match TRBD2. With 0 bases clipped from V and 4 bases from J, the junction kept 11 bases outside the gene matches. Germline CDR1 MNHNS, CDR2 SASEGT. This CDR3 comprises 19 residues.

CDR3 loop: CAWGPGLAGVRETQYF. As DNA, the CDR3 is TGTGCCTGGGGCCCCGGACTAGCGGGAGTGAGGGAGACCCAGTACTTC. The chain carries TRBV30 and TRBJ2-5; 13 bases match TRBD2. Germline V lookup: CDR1 GTSNPN, CDR2 SVGIG (reference sequence). The CDR3 has 16 residues. With 5 bases clipped from V and 5 bases from J, the junction kept 11 bases outside the gene matches.

The chain employs TRBV7-2 and TRBJ1-5; 10 bases are a match to TRBD1. V was pared by 6 bases and J by 2 bases, with 7 bases of the junction left unmatched. The CDR3 totals 16 residues. Germline lookup yields CDR1 SGHTA and CDR2 FQGNSA. This chain's CDR3 is CASSPGTGVGNQPQHF. The CDR3 bases are TGTGCCAGCAGTCCTGGGACAGGGGTCGGCAATCAGCCCCAGCATTTT.

V and J are TRBV9 and TRBJ1-1; unclear D gene. CDR3 length: 14 amino acids. V lost 0 bases and J lost 2, with 8 bases in between. CDR1 is SGDLS and CDR2 is YYNGEE in the germline V gene. Written as DNA, the CDR3 is TGTGCCAGCAGCGTAGGGAACGGTAACACTGAAGCTTTCTTT. It specifies CASSVGNGNTEAFF.

This chain joins TRBV7-3 and TRBJ2-3; TRBD2 agrees at 12 bases. CDR1 SGHTA and CDR2 FQGTGA come from the germline V gene. J lost 6 bases, V lost 1 base, and 8 bases had no gene match. The CDR3 length is 17 residues. In DNA, the CDR3 is TGTGCCAGCAGCTTAAACCCTAGCGGGGGGGCATCGGATACGCAGTATTTT. It encodes CASSLNPSGGASDTQYF. Full variable domain (outside the CDR3, taken from reference TRBV7-3 and TRBJ2-3): GAGVSQTPSNKVTEKGKYVELRCDPISGHTALYWYRQSLGQGPEFLIYFQGTGAADDSGLPNDRFFAVRPEGSVSTLKIQRTERGDSAVYLCASSLNPSGGASDTQYFGPGTRLTVL.

The chain links TRBV5-5 to TRBJ2-1; D gene uncertain. Germline V gene sequence: CDR1 SGHKS, CDR2 YYEKEE (reference sequence). Trimming took 4 bases from V and 4 from J, leaving 9 bases between them. The CDR3 contains 13 residues. CDR3: CASSPQLYNEQFF. As DNA, the CDR3 is TGTGCCAGCAGCCCCCAATTATACAATGAGCAGTTCTTC.

The table lists this clone with a count of one. The J gene is TRBJ2-7, the V gene TRBV5-1; D possibly uses TRBD1 or TRBD2 (6 bases each). The germline V and J ends were trimmed by 0 bases and 4 bases, with 11 bases remaining between them. Per germline, CDR1 SGHRS and CDR2 YFSETQ. This CDR3 comprises 14 residues. CDR3 region: CASSLAGGRYEQYF. CDR3 sequence (DNA): TGCGCCAGCAGCTTGGCCGGGGGCCGGTACGAGCAGTACTTC.

V gene TRBV10-2 combines with J gene TRBJ2-1, with 10 bases aligning to TRBD2. Losses at the gene ends were 5 bases for V and 5 bases for J; bases not matched to a gene: 3. This CDR3 contains 14 residues. Per germline, CDR1 WSHSY and CDR2 SAAADI. The DNA for the CDR3 is TGCGCCAGCAGTAAGGGACTAGCGAACAATGAGCAGTTCTTC. Protein product: CASSKGLANNEQFF.

This clone showed up just a few times. The V gene is TRBV10-2, the J gene TRBJ2-7; possibly TRBD2 for D (6 bases). CDR1 is WSHSY and CDR2 is SAAADI in the germline V gene. CDR3 length equals 13 residues. Trimming shortened V by 7 bases and J by 1 base, and 11 bases separated the two germline ends. The CDR3 sequence: CASTTGDSYEQYF. The CDR3 DNA is TGCGCCAGCACGACGGGAGATTCCTACGAGCAGTACTTC.

V usage is TRBV11-3 and J usage is TRBJ2-3; D is unresolved. The V and J ends lost 0 bases and 6 bases respectively, with 7 bases between them. The germline CDR1 and CDR2 sequences are SGHNT and YENEEA. This CDR3 has 13 amino acids. This CDR3 reads CASSLDVRDTQYF. CDR3 nucleotides: TGTGCCAGCAGCTTAGATGTCCGGGATACGCAGTATTTT. The complete variable domain, with remaining parts taken from reference TRBV11-3 and TRBJ2-3, reads EAGVVQSPRYKIIEKKQPVAFWCNPISGHNTLYWYLQNLGQGPELLIRYENEEAVDDSQLPKDRFSAERLKGVDSTLKIQPAELGDSAVYLCASSLDVRDTQYFGPGTRLTVL.

This clone was recorded once. The chain links TRBV7-2 to TRBJ2-3, with TRBD2 matching over 7 bases. Per germline, CDR1 SGHTA and CDR2 FQGNSA. The V gene end was trimmed by 1 base and the J gene end by 3 bases; junction bases not matched to a gene: 4. The CDR3 length is 15 residues. Here the CDR3 DNA reads TGTGCCAGCAGCTTAGTCCCCGGGGGGACAGATACGCAGTATTTT. Its translation is CASSLVPGGTDTQYF.

V and J are TRBV7-9 and TRBJ2-3; the D is unclear. The ends were cut back, 4 bases at V and 4 bases at J, with 6 bases in the middle. This CDR3 is 12 amino acids long. Germline V lookup: CDR1 SEHNR, CDR2 FQNEAQ (reference sequence). The CDR3 nucleotides are TGTGCCAGCAGCTCCCGCCCAGATACGCAGTATTTT. Protein sequence: CASSSRPDTQYF. The whole variable domain, filled in from reference TRBV7-9 and TRBJ2-3, reads DTGVSQNPRHKITKRGQNVTFRCDPISEHNRLYWYRQTLGQGPEFLTYFQNEAQLEKSRLLSDRFSAERPKGSFSTLEIQRTEQGDSAMYLCASSSRPDTQYFGPGTRLTVL.

The rearrangement links TRBV6-6 to TRBJ1-1; D is unclear. From germline, CDR1 is MNHNY and CDR2 SVGAGI (reference sequence). The CDR3 consists of 13 residues. The germline V and J ends were trimmed by 4 bases and 0 bases, with 6 bases remaining between them. The CDR3 protein is CASSSGMNTEAFF. The CDR3 bases are TGTGCCAGCAGTTCGGGGATGAACACTGAAGCTTTCTTT.

The J gene is TRBJ2-3, the V gene TRBV7-2; no clear D gene. The CDR3 is 14 amino acids. Per germline, CDR1 SGHTA and CDR2 FQGNSA. Trimming cost V 0 bases and J 1 base, with 5 bases left between them. The CDR3 here is CASSLAWGTDTQYF. The CDR3 bases are TGTGCCAGCAGCTTAGCGTGGGGCACAGATACGCAGTATTTT.

The genes are TRBV9 and TRBJ1-5; D gene ambiguous. V was clipped by 0 bases and J by 5 bases, with 6 bases between them. CDR1 and CDR2 from the germline V gene are SGDLS and YYNGEE. The CDR3 contains 13 residues. DNA for the CDR3: TGTGCCAGCAGCGTAGGTCGGGATCAGCCCCAGCATTTT. It translates to CASSVGRDQPQHF.

V usage is TRBV6-1 and J usage is TRBJ2-1; D unresolved. The germline V and J ends were trimmed by 6 bases and 0 bases, with 9 bases remaining between them. This CDR3 spans 14 amino acids. Germline V gene data show CDR1 as MNHNS and CDR2 as SASEGT. The DNA for the CDR3 is TGTGCCAGCAGAGGGCCTCCCTCCTACAATGAGCAGTTCTTC. Residues: CASRGPPSYNEQFF.

The chain is built from TRBV7-9 and TRBJ2-1; D not certain. This CDR3 spans 14 amino acids. The germline V and J ends were trimmed by 1 base and 5 bases, with 9 bases remaining between them. The germline gives CDR1 SEHNR, CDR2 FQNEAQ (reference sequence). The CDR3 reads CASSLVARDNEQFF. CDR3 DNA sequence: TGTGCCAGCAGCTTAGTCGCCAGAGACAATGAGCAGTTCTTC.

CDR3 nucleotide sequence: TGTGCCATCAGTGAGCCTAAAGGGGCCACAGATACGCAGTATTTT. Its protein product is CAISEPKGATDTQYF. The chain combines TRBV10-3 with TRBJ2-3; D may be TRBD1 (5 bases). This CDR3 has 15 amino acids. The germline V gene encodes CDR1 ENHRY and CDR2 SYGVKD. The V and J ends lost 2 bases and 2 bases respectively, with 11 bases between them.

About this clone: The sample holds other DNA sequences that translate to the same CDR3. The chain is built from TRBV9 and TRBJ2-1; D call uncertain. Germline V gene lookup returns CDR1 SGDLS and CDR2 YYNGEE. Trimming pared 0 bases from V and 4 bases from J, leaving 11 bases between. The CDR3 contains 15 residues. CDR3 in DNA: TGTGCCAGCAGCGTAGCTGCCGGGTCATACAATGAGCAGTTCTTC. It codes for CASSVAAGSYNEQFF.

This rearrangement joins TRBV11-2 to TRBJ1-4; D remains unclear. In germline, CDR1 is SGHAT, CDR2 FQNNGV. Trimming pared 3 bases from V and 6 bases from J, leaving 8 bases between. CDR3 length: 13 residues. The CDR3 coding sequence is TGTGCCAGCAGCTTGGCGCTGGATGAAAAACTGTTTTTT. It is translated as CASSLALDEKLFF.

V usage is TRBV7-9 and J usage is TRBJ1-5, with 8 bases lining up with TRBD1. This CDR3 comprises 15 residues. Looked up from germline, CDR1 is SEHNR and CDR2 is FQNEAQ (reference sequence). With 5 bases clipped from V and 1 base from J, the junction kept 4 bases outside the gene matches. This CDR3 is CASSLTGGSNQPQHF. CDR3 sequence (DNA): TGTGCCAGCAGCCTTACAGGGGGGAGCAATCAGCCCCAGCATTTT.

This chain uses TRBV7-7 with TRBJ2-5; D may be TRBD1 or TRBD2 (7 bases each). The CDR3 is 15 residues long. In germline, CDR1 is SSHAT, CDR2 FNYEAQ (reference sequence). Trimming took off 5 bases at V and 5 bases at J, with 18 bases between the two ends. CDR3 protein: CASSPRQGGSETQYF. The DNA of the CDR3 is TGTGCCAGCAGCCCCCGGCAGGGGGGGAGCGAGACCCAGTACTTC.

V gene TRBV18 combines with J gene TRBJ2-5; D is tentatively TRBD1 or TRBD2 (5 bases each). Per germline, CDR1 KGHSH and CDR2 LQKENI. With 2 bases removed from V and 2 bases from J, the gap between germline ends came to 12 bases. The length of the CDR3 is 15 residues. CDR3 region: CASSPGIGTQETQYF. The CDR3, as DNA: TGTGCCAGCTCACCAGGGATTGGGACGCAAGAGACCCAGTACTTC.